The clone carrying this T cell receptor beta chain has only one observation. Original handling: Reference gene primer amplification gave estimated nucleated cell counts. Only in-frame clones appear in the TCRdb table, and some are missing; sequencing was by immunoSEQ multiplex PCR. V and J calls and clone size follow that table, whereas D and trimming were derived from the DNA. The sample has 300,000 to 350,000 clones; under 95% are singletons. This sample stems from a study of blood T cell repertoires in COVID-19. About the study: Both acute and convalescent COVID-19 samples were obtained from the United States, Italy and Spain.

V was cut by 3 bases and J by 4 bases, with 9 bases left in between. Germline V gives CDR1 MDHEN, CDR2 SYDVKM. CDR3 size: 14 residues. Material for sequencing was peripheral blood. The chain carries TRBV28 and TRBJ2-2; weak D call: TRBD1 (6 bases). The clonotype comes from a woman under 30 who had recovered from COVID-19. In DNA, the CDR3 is TGTGCCAGCAGTTTTGGGGGCAGCACCGGGGAGCTGTTTTTT. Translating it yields CASSFGGSTGELFF.